The 10 T cell receptor beta chains in this list originate from one sample, sequenced in a study of blood T cell repertoires in COVID-19. The data were produced by immunoSEQ multiplex PCR, yet TCRdb's version contains in-frame clones alone and is incomplete. Among some 91,000 clones listed, over 80% were seen once. Sample: peripheral blood. These receptors all come from a human donor in a cohort sampled during active COVID-19.

This clone was counted ten times or more. The rearrangement uses TRBV28 and TRBJ2-7; possible D gene TRBD2, 6 bases. The CDR3 contains 13 residues. Germline CDR1 MDHEN, CDR2 SYDVKM. Trimming shortened V by 8 bases and J by 11 bases, and 22 bases separated the two germline ends. CDR3 sequence: CASSQTGESLKYF. In nucleotides, the CDR3 is TGTGCCAGCTCACAGACGGGGGAAAGTTTAAAGTACTTC.

The chain carries TRBV7-2 and TRBJ2-1; a possible D gene is TRBD2 (6 bases). This CDR3 is built from 15 residues. Trimming cost V 1 base and J 2 bases, with 9 bases left between them. Germline V gives CDR1 SGHTA, CDR2 FQGNSA. CDR3 coding DNA: TGTGCCAGCAGCTTAGGGCGGGGTGCCTACAATGAGCAGTTCTTC. Residues: CASSLGRGAYNEQFF.

The chain recombines TRBV7-9 with TRBJ2-5; 11 bases agree with TRBD1. Germline assignment: CDR1 SEHNR and CDR2 FQNEAQ (reference sequence). The CDR3 is 16 residues long. J lost 4 bases, V lost 2 bases, and 6 bases had no gene match. The CDR3 sequence: CASSLLVGTGGETQYF. The CDR3 coding sequence is TGTGCCAGCAGCTTATTAGTCGGGACAGGGGGAGAGACCCAGTACTTC.

This chain uses TRBV11-1 with TRBJ2-1; the D is unclear. V lost 0 bases and J lost 9, with 9 bases in between. Looked up from germline, CDR1 is SGHAT and CDR2 is FQDESV (reference sequence). The CDR3 loop spans 13 amino acids. Here the CDR3 DNA reads TGTGCCAGCAGCTTAGCCGTCGCCGGTGAGCAGTTCTTC. Its translation is CASSLAVAGEQFF.

The chain carries TRBV28 and TRBJ2-7; possibly TRBD2 for D (6 bases). Germline CDR1 reads MDHEN; CDR2 reads SYDVKM. This CDR3 has 18 residues. The V end lost 1 base, the J end lost 0 bases, and 19 bases lay between the germline ends. The CDR3 DNA reads TGTGCCAGCAGTTTATCGGGAGATGGGGCAGGGAGCTCCTACGAGCAGTACTTC. Encoded protein: CASSLSGDGAGSSYEQYF.

The chain recombines TRBV24-1 with TRBJ2-2, with 8 bases aligning to TRBD1. V lost 5 bases, J lost 5 bases, and 9 bases stayed unmatched. The CDR3 runs to 16 residues. Germline V gives CDR1 KGHDR, CDR2 SFDVKD. CDR3 bases: TGTGCCACCAGTGCCTCCCGGACAGGGCAAACCGGGGAGCTGTTTTTT. It codes for CATSASRTGQTGELFF.

The V call is TRBV19, the J call TRBJ2-1, with no clear D. CDR1 and CDR2 from the germline V gene are LNHDA and SQIVND (reference sequence). This CDR3 is built from 14 residues. The V end lost 6 bases, the J end lost 0 bases, and 9 bases lay between the germline ends. The CDR3 protein is CASRPISSYNEQFF. CDR3 DNA: TGTGCCAGTAGACCAATCAGCTCCTACAATGAGCAGTTCTTC.

The gene calls are TRBV5-1 and TRBJ1-6; 8 bases map to TRBD1. The V and J ends lost 2 bases and 7 bases, in that order; junction bases with no gene match: 5. Germline V gene lookup returns CDR1 SGHRS and CDR2 YFSETQ. The CDR3 has 15 residues. CDR3 sequence (DNA): TGCGCCAGCAGCTTAGGACAGGGTGGAAATTCACCCCTCCACTTT. Protein sequence: CASSLGQGGNSPLHF.

V and J are TRBV6-5 and TRBJ2-3, with 10 bases that match TRBD2. The CDR3 loop spans 13 amino acids. Germline V CDR1 and CDR2: MNHEY, SVGAGI. Trimming removed 5 bases from V and 9 bases from J; junction bases left unmatched: 5. The CDR3 loop reads CASSQREGRTQYF. The CDR3 nucleotides are TGTGCCAGCAGTCAGCGGGAGGGTAGAACGCAGTATTTT.

The sample holds a few counts of this clone. The V call is TRBV5-4, the J call TRBJ2-5; maybe TRBD1 (5 bases). There are 14 residues in the CDR3. Germline CDR1 and CDR2: SGHNT and YYREEE (reference sequence). V lost 4 bases, J lost 4 bases, and 14 bases lay in between. CDR3 in amino acids: CASSQQTGTETQYF. CDR3 nucleotides: TGTGCCAGCAGCCAACAAACAGGCACAGAGACCCAGTACTTC.